This T cell receptor (beta chain) derives from a study of cytomegalovirus exposure and HLA in healthy donors. Study context: An analysis done earlier identified roughly 120 million unique TCR beta sequences from about 179 million T cells. General observations from the study: The only immune exposure information that was available was CMV serostatus.

For this clone: Its specificity is not known.

The PCR used 60 Vbeta and 13 Jbeta primers. In the authors' methods: The authors later counted roughly 87 million unique TCR beta chains, approximately 12 million of them shared. Clones were read by immunoSEQ multiplex PCR, and TCRdb kept only the in-frame ones, dropping some. V, J and clone size reflect that table, while D and trimming were determined from the DNA. The data show roughly 220,000 clones, 70% to 85% seen once. Looked up from germline, CDR1 is MGHRA and CDR2 is YSYEKL. The J segment lost 7 bases and the V segment lost 4 bases, leaving 0 bases of the junction unmatched. CDR3 length equals 11 residues.

The rearrangement uses TRBV4-1 and TRBJ2-7; 8 bases map to TRBD1. The specimen sequenced was PBMCs. The receptor was derived from a man aged 50 to 60 in good health and CMV-seronegative. The CDR3 DNA reads TGCGCCAGCAGCCGACAGGGGGAGCAGTACTTC. It encodes CASSRQGEQYF.